Presented here are 8 T cell receptor beta chains from one specimen sequenced in a study of post-analysis software for immune sequencing data. Prepared TCR beta cDNA libraries contained unique molecular identifiers. TCRdb analysed the PCR reads with MiXCR anew, one entry per CDR3 protein. The sample carries 800,000 to 950,000 distinct CDR3 sequences, 53% recorded once. Study observations and caveats: Relative to controls, patients had about five TRBV segments at higher frequency, with TRBV5-6, TRBV5-1 and TRBV20-1 among these.

These receptors are not linked to any known antigen. The specimen was blood. The receptors stem from a girl aged 5-17 years with multiple sclerosis.

The chain uses TRBV6-1 and TRBJ2-1, with a tentative D call TRBD2 (7 bases). The V end was cut by 7 bases, the J end by 9 bases, with 16 bases between. Germline V CDR1 and CDR2: MNHNS, SASEGT. The CDR3 runs 13 residues. In DNA form, the CDR3 reads TGTGCCAGCAAGGGGGGGGGTCTTACTGAGCAGTTCTTC. This codes for CASKGGGLTEQFF.

This chain connects TRBV20-1 to TRBJ2-7, with D possibly called TRBD1 or TRBD2 (5 bases each). Trimming took 3 bases from V and 3 from J, leaving 12 bases between them. Germline-derived CDR1 and CDR2 are DFQATT and SNEGSKA (reference sequence). This CDR3 contains 13 residues. The CDR3 reads CSASVGPNYEQYF. The CDR3 nucleotides read TGCAGTGCTAGCGTGGGACCCAACTACGAGCAGTACTTC.

This clonotype was seen a few times. This chain links TRBV28 with TRBJ2-5; D unclear. The CDR3 totals 14 residues. Germline CDR1 MDHEN, CDR2 SYDVKM. The ends were cut back, 3 bases at V and 2 bases at J, with 10 bases in the middle. CDR3 DNA: TGTGCCAGCAGTTTGAGGCAGCTACAAGAGACCCAGTACTTC. Residues: CASSLRQLQETQYF.

This clonotype was seen more than once but under ten times. This chain uses TRBV9 with TRBJ1-2, with 8 bases identical to TRBD1. The CDR3 loop spans 13 amino acids. The ends lost 0 bases at V and 8 bases at J; junction bases unmatched: 3. Looked up from germline, CDR1 is SGDLS and CDR2 is YYNGEE. CDR3 sequence: CASSVAGGGGYTF. In DNA, the CDR3 is TGTGCCAGCAGCGTAGCAGGGGGCGGCGGCTACACCTTC.

This chain uses TRBV20-1 with TRBJ2-1, with D perhaps matching TRBD2 (5 bases). From germline, CDR1 is DFQATT and CDR2 SNEGSKA (reference sequence). With 3 bases removed from V and 8 bases from J, the gap between germline ends came to 11 bases. The CDR3 has 12 amino acids. In nucleotides, the CDR3 is TGCAGTGCTAGCACCCGGGGTGATGAGCAGTTCTTC. It specifies CSASTRGDEQFF.

The chain has TRBV12-3 or TRBV12-4 and TRBJ1-4; TRBD1 is a possible D gene (5 bases). The CDR3 has 16 residues. The V gene lost 5 bases and the J gene lost 4 bases, with 17 bases spanning the gap. Here the CDR3 reads CASSPSWDGNNEKLFF. Written as DNA, the CDR3 is TGTGCCAGCAGTCCCTCCTGGGACGGAAATAATGAAAAACTGTTTTTT.

This clonotype was seen repeatedly, ten times or more. This rearrangement joins TRBV5-1 to TRBJ1-2, with D perhaps TRBD1 (5 bases). V was cut by 7 bases and J by 4 bases, with 8 bases left in between. The CDR3 has 11 amino acids. CDR1 is SGHRS, CDR2 YFSETQ, per germline. The CDR3 nucleotides are TGCGCCAGCTCCGGGGGCTATGGCTACACCTTC. Amino acid sequence: CASSGGYGYTF.

This clonotype was seen a handful of times. The chain recombines TRBV12-3 or TRBV12-4 with TRBJ1-5; D possibly corresponds to TRBD1 (5 bases). This CDR3 region has 15 residues. V was clipped by 7 bases and J by 4 bases, with 17 bases between them. CDR3 nucleotide sequence: TGTGCCAGCACCCAGGGACGAGAGAATAATCAGCCCCAGCATTTT. Encoded protein: CASTQGRENNQPQHF.